The entry below describes one T cell receptor beta chain. Its target antigen remains unknown. Per-base qualities were not stored, and no clone one base away is much larger. Sample treatment or condition, as interpreted from the label and publication: live attenuated yellow fever vaccine strain. A standard Ficoll-Paque protocol was used to isolate PBMCs from peripheral blood. Dynabeads CD4 and CD8 positive selection kits were used to isolate the CD4 and CD8 T-cell fractions. TriZol was used to extract RNA from bulk PBMCs, CD4 and CD8 fractions, and dextramer-positive and dextramer-negative fractions. This sample is drawn from a study of T cells after yellow fever vaccination (dated by TCRdb to about 2019). About the investigation overall: Libraries from fractions with low cell numbers were prepared with the SMART-Seq v4 Ultra Low Input RNA kit. Two healthy male donors, one aged 18 to 30 and one aged 30 to 40 years, were included in the cohort. To follow T-cell clones before and after both primary and booster YFV17D yellow fever vaccination, bulk TCR alpha and beta repertoires underwent longitudinal sequencing. Bulk PBMC replicates and cell subsets were isolated from blood drawn at multiple timepoints before and after both primary and secondary immunization. What the research found in general, with its limitations: The secondary T-cell response was weaker than the primary response but faster, peaking on day 5 instead of day 15. Because only a couple of donors were included in the study, the extent to which the findings can be generalized is limited. Because abundant contaminating clonotypes from the bulk population could be contained in FACS-sorted repertoires, computational filtering was required. After the booster, most clones that had expanded after primary vaccination were detected again (nearly 97% of CD4 and under 90% of CD8), suggesting broad maintenance of memory. A small fraction of clonotypes appeared in both the CD4 and CD8 compartments, likely as a result of convergent recombination.

Sequences MNHNS (CDR1) and SASEGT (CDR2) are obtained from the germline V gene. The CDR3 sequence holds 14 residues, the cysteine and phenylalanine included. Here the CDR3 DNA is all that survives: 42 bases in frame from base 1. V gives up 1 base and J gives up 1 base, and the segment between their germline ends measures 7 bases. The instrument was an Illumina NovaSeq 6000. TCR cDNA was made using 5'RACE template switching, a step that added a universal primer site and unique molecular identifiers. cDNA synthesis was primed from both the TCR alpha and TCR beta constant segments. Library amplification used two PCR steps, and the second PCR step added sample barcodes and sequencing adapters. Sequencing of libraries was done on Illumina HiSeq 2500 (2x100 bp) or NovaSeq (2x150 bp). Per the authors' processing: MIGEC was used to demultiplex reads and collapse the reads into UMI consensus sequences, and MiXCR was used for V(D)J alignment. Using edgeR on replicate PBMC samples, clonotypes were called vaccine-responding if FDR was below 0.01 and the log2 fold change was above 5 up to day 15. Each bulk clonotype received a CD4 or CD8 identity based on whether the sequenced CD4 or CD8 repertoire contained that clonotype at higher abundance. In TCRdb, the public reads were trimmed at Q25 with fastp and aligned with MiXCR, with productive beta chains retained. Every entry covers one CDR3 protein and lists the most common genes and DNA from its rows. These V and J calls originate from TCRdb's pipeline instead of the authors' own analysis. Present in this sample are some 300,000 distinct CDR3 sequences, around a tenth of which were seen just once. Of the sample, around 3.2% falls within the top ten clones.

The clonotype originates from a man younger than 30 who received the YFV17D yellow fever vaccine. The chain employs TRBV6-1 and TRBJ1-1, with the D gene not confidently named. The sample in question was CD4+ T cells sorted from PBMCs, obtained 45 days after the yellow fever booster vaccination. The DNA reads as follows: TGTGCCAGCAGTGAAGATCTTTGGAACACTGAAGCTTTCTTT. Translated, it reads CASSEDLWNTEAFF.